Following are 8 T cell receptor beta chains from one sample sequenced in a study of blood T cells in healthy people across ages. Through a sample-barcoded 5' primer and a J-beta primer mix, a second PCR was run for roughly 6 to 11 cycles. A single record per CDR3 protein comes from TCRdb applying MiXCR to the 5' RACE reads. The sample carries fewer than 2,000,000 distinct CDR3 sequences, about 32% recorded once. Input material: blood. These receptors all come from a woman in her 30s in good health.

The chain has TRBV7-6 and TRBJ2-5, with 9 nucleotides matching TRBD2. Looked up from germline, CDR1 is SGHVS and CDR2 is FNYEAQ. The CDR3 spans 15 residues. The ends lost 4 bases at V and 4 bases at J; junction bases unmatched: 7. The CDR3 bases are TGTGCCAGCAGCTCTATAGCGGGAGTGGGAGAGACCCAGTACTTC. This codes for CASSSIAGVGETQYF.

This clonotype was seen only once. The CDR3 sequence is CASSPVGIRDQPQHF. CDR3 DNA: TGTGCCAGCTCACCAGTGGGGATTCGGGATCAGCCCCAGCATTTT. The rearrangement uses TRBV18 and TRBJ1-5; the D is unclear. This CDR3 is built from 15 residues. V dropped 2 bases and J dropped 5 bases, with 13 bases sitting between them. Germline CDR1 KGHSH, CDR2 LQKENI.

A note on this clonotype: A junction end diverges from the germline sequence, so it may reflect a read error. The chain uses TRBV7-2 and TRBJ2-3; D is unresolved. The CDR3 extends over 12 amino acids. Germline lookup yields CDR1 SGHTA and CDR2 FQGNSA. In nucleotides, the CDR3 is TGTGTCAGCAGCGCGATTGGAGATACGCAGTATTTT. It translates to CVSSAIGDTQYF.

The sample holds a few counts of this clonotype. V gene TRBV5-1 combines with J gene TRBJ1-2; the D gene is possibly TRBD1 (5 bases). Trimming pared 2 bases from V and 2 bases from J, leaving 25 bases between. From germline, CDR1 is SGHRS and CDR2 YFSETQ. CDR3 length: 19 residues. The CDR3 DNA is TGCGCCAGCAGCTTATCCTTAACCGGGACGGTCGGATTCAACTATGGCTACACCTTC. Protein sequence: CASSLSLTGTVGFNYGYTF.

CDR3 nucleotide sequence: TGTGCCAGCAGTGACCTCCCGGGACAGGGGGTTTTCCAGTTCTTC. It encodes CASSDLPGQGVFQFF. The chain has TRBV6-1 and TRBJ2-1; 11 bases map to TRBD1. This CDR3 contains 15 residues. Germline CDR1 reads MNHNS; CDR2 reads SASEGT. After removal of 3 bases from V and 13 bases from J, the junction contained 11 bases not matched to a gene.

The table lists this clonotype with a count of one. The V and J genes are TRBV20-1 and TRBJ2-1; 9 nucleotides line up with TRBD2. Germline V gene lookup returns CDR1 DFQATT and CDR2 SNEGSKA (reference sequence). V was clipped by 6 bases and J by 10 bases; unmatched bases: 16. There are 15 residues in the CDR3. CDR3 amino acids: CSAHSRAGGPNEQFF. DNA of the CDR3: TGCAGTGCCCACTCTAGAGCGGGAGGCCCCAACGAGCAGTTCTTC.

The chain employs TRBV4-1 and TRBJ1-5, with 9 bases that match TRBD1. Germline-derived CDR1 and CDR2 are MGHRA and YSYEKL. Trimming removed 6 bases from V and 7 bases from J; junction bases left unmatched: 7. This CDR3 spans 14 amino acids. CDR3 region: CASRPGQGRQPQHF. The CDR3 DNA reads TGCGCCAGCAGACCGGGACAGGGTAGGCAGCCCCAGCATTTT.

This clonotype has only a few counts. The chain combines TRBV7-8 with TRBJ2-1; TRBD2 aligns across 8 bases. CDR3 length: 14 residues. Germline V CDR1 and CDR2: SGHVS, FQNEAQ. The V and J ends lost 1 base and 8 bases, in that order; junction bases with no gene match: 4. The CDR3 is CASSLGSGIYEQFF. Written as DNA, the CDR3 is TGTGCCAGCAGCTTAGGTAGCGGGATCTATGAGCAGTTCTTC.